The T cell receptor (beta chain) described here comes from a study of cytotoxic CD8 clonotypes in ibrutinib-treated CLL. Whole-study results and caveats: Private clonotypes, not public ones, expanded at ibrutinib response. Patients showed higher baseline clonality than age-matched healthy donors, and it tracked circulating CD8+ T-cell counts.

In its sample, this clone was seen a few times. Its target is unknown. This CDR3 has 20 amino acids. Germline V gives CDR1 MDHEN, CDR2 SYDVKM. The V gene lost 1 base and the J gene lost 1 base, with 20 bases spanning the gap. Genomic DNA for TCR beta libraries, around 2 micrograms, came from cryopreserved PBMCs. The data were produced by immunoSEQ multiplex PCR, yet TCRdb's version contains in-frame clones alone and is incomplete. The table lists 25,000 to 30,000 clones, over 55% of them singletons, with approximately 50% in the top ten. Specimen: PBMCs, collected after 24 months of ibrutinib treatment. The source is a human donor with chronic lymphocytic leukemia. The J gene is TRBJ2-6, the V gene TRBV28; D is unclear. CDR3 amino acids: CASSLLRLSAVKSGANVLTF. CDR3 nucleotide sequence: TGTGCCAGCAGTTTATTACGGTTATCTGCAGTCAAGTCTGGGGCCAACGTCCTGACTTTC.